Shown below are 17 T cell receptor beta chains from a single sample sequenced in a study of T cell changes during pregnancy in multiple sclerosis. TCRdb keeps only in-frame clones here, not all; method: immunoSEQ multiplex PCR. Of 65,000 to 90,000 clones in the sample, 92% are singletons; the top ten hold roughly 2%. Sequences were derived from peripheral blood, sampled in the second trimester of pregnancy. The receptor source for this set is a female donor with multiple sclerosis, enrolled in a pregnancy study.

The chain recombines TRBV11-3 with TRBJ2-3; D might be TRBD1 (5 bases). The CDR3 is made up of 17 amino acids. V shed 5 bases and J shed 0 bases, with 18 bases lying between them. From germline, CDR1 is SGHNT and CDR2 YENEEA. The CDR3 nucleotides read TGTGCCAGCAGCGCCCATCTAGGGGTCCCTAGCACAGATACGCAGTATTTT. It encodes CASSAHLGVPSTDTQYF.

In this sample, this clone turned up once. The V and J genes are TRBV19 and TRBJ2-7; possible D gene TRBD2, 5 bases. The germline CDR1 and CDR2 sequences are LNHDA and SQIVND (reference sequence). Trimming pared 3 bases from V and 1 base from J, leaving 13 bases between. The CDR3 is made up of 15 amino acids. The CDR3 DNA reads TGTGCCAGTAGTATTTCCGGACTGGAATCCTACGAGCAGTACTTC. This sequence encodes CASSISGLESYEQYF.

The chain uses TRBV28 and TRBJ1-2; unclear D gene. This CDR3 is 10 amino acids long. Trimming cost V 6 bases and J 8 bases, with 7 bases left between them. Germline V gene lookup returns CDR1 MDHEN and CDR2 SYDVKM. Written as DNA, the CDR3 is TGTGCCAGCAGGAGTTTAGGCTACACCTTC. Residues: CASRSLGYTF.

This clone was observed a few times. The chain carries TRBV14 and TRBJ1-6; 8 bases agree with TRBD1. The V gene's germline CDR1 is SGHDN and CDR2 FVKESK. V lost 4 bases to trimming and J lost 10 bases; unmatched junction nucleotides: 3. There are 13 residues in the CDR3. As DNA, the CDR3 is TGTGCCAGCAGCCCAGGGGGCAGGTCACCCCTCCACTTT. Translating it yields CASSPGGRSPLHF. The variable domain in full, with the rest retrieved from reference TRBV14 and TRBJ1-6, is EAGVTQFPSHSVIEKGQTVTLRCDPISGHDNLYWYRRVMGKEIKFLLHFVKESKQDESGMPNNRFLAERTGGTYSTLKVQPAELEDSGVYFCASSPGGRSPLHFGNGTRLTVT.

V usage is TRBV6-5 and J usage is TRBJ2-1; TRBD2 aligns across 13 bases. Germline lookup yields CDR1 MNHEY and CDR2 SVGAGI. J lost 7 bases, V lost 2 bases, and 5 bases had no gene match. The CDR3 is made up of 16 amino acids. The CDR3 loop is CASSYRGTSGNNEQFF. In DNA, the CDR3 is TGTGCCAGCAGTTACCGAGGGACTAGCGGGAATAATGAGCAGTTCTTC.

This chain uses TRBV11-2 with TRBJ2-2; tentatively, D is TRBD2 (6 bases). V dropped 10 bases and J dropped 4 bases, with 7 bases sitting between them. From germline, CDR1 is SGHAT and CDR2 FQNNGV. The CDR3 loop spans 11 amino acids. The CDR3 coding sequence is TGTGCCATCGGGGGCACCGGGGAGCTGTTTTTT. Protein product: CAIGGTGELFF.

The chain recombines TRBV9 with TRBJ2-2, with D perhaps TRBD2 (5 bases). Trimming removed 3 bases from V and 7 bases from J, with 16 bases in between. CDR1 and CDR2 (germline): SGDLS, YYNGEE. This CDR3 is built from 15 residues. CDR3 nucleotides: TGTGCCAGCAGCGGGTCCGGGAACGGGGTCGGGGAGCTGTTTTTT. It yields the protein CASSGSGNGVGELFF.

This CDR3 is CAWREPGLVMAYEQYF. The CDR3 bases are TGTGCCTGGAGGGAACCGGGACTAGTGATGGCCTACGAGCAGTACTTC. The chain has TRBV30 and TRBJ2-7, with TRBD2 matching 8 bases. The CDR3 is 16 residues long. Germline trimming cut 3 bases from V and 2 bases from J; bases unmatched to any gene: 12. The germline V gene encodes CDR1 GTSNPN and CDR2 SVGIG (reference sequence).

V gene TRBV5-1 combines with J gene TRBJ1-2; TRBD1 aligns across 8 bases. Per the germline V gene, CDR1 is SGHRS and CDR2 is YFSETQ. The CDR3 totals 14 residues. Trimming removed 5 bases from V and 1 base from J; junction bases left unmatched: 4. The CDR3 nucleotides read TGCGCCAGCAGGACGACAGGGGATAACTATGGCTACACCTTC. Its protein is CASRTTGDNYGYTF.

This chain uses TRBV10-1 with TRBJ1-2, with D unresolved. V lost 8 bases and J lost 4, with 11 bases in between. CDR3 length equals 12 residues. Germline V CDR1 and CDR2: WNHNN, SYGVQD (reference sequence). The CDR3, as DNA: TGCGCCAGCTATTGGGCGGGCTATGGCTACACCTTC. This codes for CASYWAGYGYTF.

The gene calls are TRBV27 and TRBJ2-1; TRBD2 agrees at 9 bases. After removal of 5 bases from V and 5 bases from J, the junction contained 7 bases not matched to a gene. Per the germline V gene, CDR1 is MNHEY and CDR2 is SMNVEV (reference sequence). The CDR3 is made up of 15 amino acids. This chain's CDR3 is CASSPGTSPHNEQFF. The CDR3 nucleotides read TGTGCCAGCAGTCCCGGGACTAGCCCCCACAATGAGCAGTTCTTC.

The rearrangement uses TRBV6-6 and TRBJ2-7; 7 bases are a match to TRBD2. The J segment lost 3 bases and the V segment lost 8 bases, leaving 10 bases of the junction unmatched. The CDR3 contains 14 residues. Germline values: CDR1 MNHNY, CDR2 SVGAGI (reference sequence). CDR3 sequence reads: CASGVGGSSYEQYF. CDR3 bases: TGTGCCAGCGGGGTGGGCGGGAGTAGCTACGAGCAGTACTTC.

The chain has TRBV7-9 and TRBJ1-1; D not resolved. This CDR3 region has 14 residues. Trimming shortened V by 1 base and J by 1 base, and 7 bases separated the two germline ends. Per the germline V gene, CDR1 is SEHNR and CDR2 is FQNEAQ (reference sequence). This chain's CDR3 is CASSLGRGNTEAFF. The DNA for the CDR3 is TGTGCCAGCAGCTTAGGACGGGGGAACACTGAAGCTTTCTTT.

V usage is TRBV19 and J usage is TRBJ2-7, with a weak D call TRBD1 (5 bases). Trimming removed 2 bases at V and 4 bases at J, with 15 bases between. CDR1 is LNHDA and CDR2 is SQIVND in the germline V gene (reference sequence). The CDR3 covers 15 residues. The CDR3: CASSIMGQPSYEQYF. CDR3 sequence (DNA): TGTGCCAGTAGTATAATGGGGCAGCCGAGTTACGAGCAGTACTTC.

The rearrangement joins TRBV9 to TRBJ2-3; 10 bases line up with TRBD2. The trim removed 4 bases at V and 4 bases at J, leaving 3 bases unmatched. Germline CDR1 is SGDLS and CDR2 is YYNGEE. CDR3 size: 14 residues. CDR3 region: CASSPSGSADTQYF. CDR3 DNA sequence: TGTGCCAGCAGCCCTAGCGGGAGTGCAGATACGCAGTATTTT.

The chain carries TRBV15 and TRBJ2-2; 11 bases match TRBD2. Germline loops: CDR1 LNHNV, CDR2 YYDKDF (reference sequence). Trimming at V came to 2 bases and at J to 2 bases, leaving 7 bases not matched to a gene. The CDR3 contains 18 residues. CDR3 sequence: CATSRNILAGANTGELFF. The CDR3 DNA sequence: TGTGCCACCAGCAGAAATATACTAGCGGGGGCAAACACCGGGGAGCTGTTTTTT.

V is TRBV2 and J is TRBJ2-7; TRBD2 aligns across 9 bases. J gave up 3 bases and V 2 bases, and 8 bases lay outside the gene matches. Germline CDR1 reads SNHLY; CDR2 reads FYNNEI. This CDR3 is built from 16 residues. CDR3 bases: TGTGCCAGCAGTGAAAGCGGGGGGTTCGGACTCTACGAGCAGTACTTC. Protein sequence: CASSESGGFGLYEQYF.